The T cell receptor beta chain under discussion was sequenced for a study of human T cells and chemical hapten exposure. TCRdb recomputed calls from the RACE reads with MiXCR, one row per CDR3 protein. The table includes around 250,000 distinct CDR3 sequences, about 8.1% detected once. Time point: pre-sensitization, week 0. The treatment was: therapeutic diphenylcyclopropenone sensitization with weekly scalp DPC. V lost 1 base, J lost 7 bases, and 8 bases lay in between. CDR3 length: 12 residues. CDR1 is SQVTM, CDR2 ANQGSEA, per germline. This clonotype was observed a handful of times. The rearrangement links TRBV29-1 to TRBJ2-4, with a weak D call TRBD1 (5 bases). The sequenced sample was whole blood, obtained in connection with sensitization to the hapten diphenylcyclopropenone (DPC). The TCR originated in a woman between 40 and 55 years old with alopecia areata. Some clones in this sample may be carry-over from other donors' samples. The CDR3 region has the DNA TGCAGCGTTGAAGTGCCAGGGAACATTCAGTACTTC. As protein: CSVEVPGNIQYF.